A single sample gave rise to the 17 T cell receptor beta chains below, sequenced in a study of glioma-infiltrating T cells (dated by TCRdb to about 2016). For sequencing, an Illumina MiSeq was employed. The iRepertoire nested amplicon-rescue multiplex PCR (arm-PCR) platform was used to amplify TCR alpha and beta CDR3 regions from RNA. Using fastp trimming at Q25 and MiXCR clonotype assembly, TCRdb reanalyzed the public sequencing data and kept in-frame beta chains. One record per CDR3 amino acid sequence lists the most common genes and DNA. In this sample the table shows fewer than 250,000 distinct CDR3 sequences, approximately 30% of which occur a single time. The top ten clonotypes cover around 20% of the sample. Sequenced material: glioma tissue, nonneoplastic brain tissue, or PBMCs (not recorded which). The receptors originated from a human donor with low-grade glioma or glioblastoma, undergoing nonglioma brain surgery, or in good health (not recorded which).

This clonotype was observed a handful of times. CDR3 amino acids: CASSTTGFNQPQHF. DNA of the CDR3: TGTGCCAGTAGTACCACAGGGTTCAATCAGCCCCAGCATTTT. This sequence joins TRBV19 and TRBJ1-5; perhaps TRBD1 as D (6 bases). The CDR3 is 14 residues long. Germline values: CDR1 LNHDA, CDR2 SQIVND (reference sequence). Trimming took off 4 bases at V and 3 bases at J, with 10 bases between the two ends.

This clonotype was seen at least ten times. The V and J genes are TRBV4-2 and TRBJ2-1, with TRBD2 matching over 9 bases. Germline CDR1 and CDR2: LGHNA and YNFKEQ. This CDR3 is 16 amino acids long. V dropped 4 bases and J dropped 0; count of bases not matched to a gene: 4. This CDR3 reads CASSPEAGGSYNEQFF. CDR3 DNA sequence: TGTGCCAGCAGCCCCGAAGCGGGAGGCTCCTACAATGAGCAGTTCTTC.

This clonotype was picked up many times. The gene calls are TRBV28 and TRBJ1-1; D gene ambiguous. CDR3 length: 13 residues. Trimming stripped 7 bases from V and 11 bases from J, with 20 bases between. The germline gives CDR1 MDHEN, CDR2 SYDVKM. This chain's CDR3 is CASNSSGVGSAFF. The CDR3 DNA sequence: TGTGCCAGCAATTCCTCGGGTGTGGGTAGTGCTTTCTTT.

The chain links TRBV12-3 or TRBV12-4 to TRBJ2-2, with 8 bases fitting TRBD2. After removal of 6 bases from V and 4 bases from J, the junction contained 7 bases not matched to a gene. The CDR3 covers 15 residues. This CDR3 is CASRESGSVTGELFF. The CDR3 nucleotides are TGTGCCAGCAGAGAGAGCGGGAGCGTCACCGGGGAGCTGTTTTTT.

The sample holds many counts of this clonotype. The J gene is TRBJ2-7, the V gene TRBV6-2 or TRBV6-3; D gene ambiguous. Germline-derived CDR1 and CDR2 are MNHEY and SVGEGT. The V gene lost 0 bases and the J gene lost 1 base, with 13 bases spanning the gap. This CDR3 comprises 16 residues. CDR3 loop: CASSYSSRVRSYEQYF. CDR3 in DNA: TGTGCCAGCAGTTACTCGTCCCGGGTGCGGTCCTACGAGCAGTACTTC.

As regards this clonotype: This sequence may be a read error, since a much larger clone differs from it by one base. The CDR3 protein is CASSLAGKGTDTKYF. DNA for the CDR3: TGCGCCAGCAGCTTGGCCGGAAAGGGCACAGATACGAAGTATTTT. This sequence joins TRBV5-1 and TRBJ2-3; no definite D call. This CDR3 is built from 15 residues. Germline values: CDR1 SGHRS, CDR2 YFSETQ.

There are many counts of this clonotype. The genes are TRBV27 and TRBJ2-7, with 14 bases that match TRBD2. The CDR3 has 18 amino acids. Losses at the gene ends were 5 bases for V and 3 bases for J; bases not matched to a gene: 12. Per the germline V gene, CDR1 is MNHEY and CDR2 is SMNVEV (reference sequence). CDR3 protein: CASSIFLGTSGGGYEQYF. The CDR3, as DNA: TGTGCCAGCAGTATATTCCTCGGGACTAGCGGGGGAGGCTACGAGCAGTACTTC.

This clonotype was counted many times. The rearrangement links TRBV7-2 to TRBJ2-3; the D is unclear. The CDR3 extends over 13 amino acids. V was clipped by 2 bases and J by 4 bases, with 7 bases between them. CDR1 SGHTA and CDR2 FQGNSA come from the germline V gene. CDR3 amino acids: CASSLLGPDTQYF. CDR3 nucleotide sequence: TGTGCCAGCAGCTTATTAGGACCAGATACGCAGTATTTT.

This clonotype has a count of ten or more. DNA for the CDR3: TGTGCCAGCAGTTCAGGGTTGTCCTACGAGCAGTACTTC. Translating gives CASSSGLSYEQYF. V usage is TRBV28 and J usage is TRBJ2-7; D is perhaps TRBD1 (5 bases). Germline V gene data show CDR1 as MDHEN and CDR2 as SYDVKM. V was clipped by 4 bases and J by 1 base, with 8 bases between them. There are 13 residues in the CDR3.

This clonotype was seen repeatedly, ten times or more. Here the CDR3 reads CASSIYMGGQSNQPQHF. Here the CDR3 DNA reads TGTGCCAGTAGTATATATATGGGGGGACAGAGCAATCAGCCCCAGCATTTT. The chain employs TRBV19 and TRBJ1-5; 7 bases align to TRBD1. Trimming at V came to 2 bases and at J to 1 base, leaving 8 bases not matched to a gene. Per germline, CDR1 LNHDA and CDR2 SQIVND (reference sequence). CDR3 length: 17 residues.

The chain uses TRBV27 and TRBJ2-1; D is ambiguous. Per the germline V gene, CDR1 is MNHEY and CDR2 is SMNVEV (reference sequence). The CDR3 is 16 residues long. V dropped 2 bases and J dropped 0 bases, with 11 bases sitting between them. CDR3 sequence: CASSLIGLSSYNEQFF. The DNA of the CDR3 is TGTGCCAGCAGTTTAATCGGGCTAAGCTCCTACAATGAGCAGTTCTTC.

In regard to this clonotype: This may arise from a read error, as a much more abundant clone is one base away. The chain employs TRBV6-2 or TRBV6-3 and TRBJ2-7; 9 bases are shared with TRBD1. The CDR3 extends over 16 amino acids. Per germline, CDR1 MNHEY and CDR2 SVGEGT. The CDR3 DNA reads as TGTGCCGGCAGCCAAGATCGGGACAGGGTCACCTACGAGCAGTACTTC. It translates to CAGSQDRDRVTYEQYF.

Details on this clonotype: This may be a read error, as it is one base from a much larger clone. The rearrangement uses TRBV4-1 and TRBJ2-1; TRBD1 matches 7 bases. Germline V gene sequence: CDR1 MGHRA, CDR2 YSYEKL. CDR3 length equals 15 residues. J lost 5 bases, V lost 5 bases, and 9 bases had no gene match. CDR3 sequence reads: CASSEGAGGNNEQFF. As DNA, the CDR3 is TGCGCCAGCAGCGAAGGGGCAGGGGGTAACAATGAGCAGTTCTTC.

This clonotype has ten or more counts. CDR3 sequence reads: CASSPAGRGETQYF. CDR3 coding DNA: TGTGCCAGCAGCCCCGCAGGCAGGGGAGAGACCCAGTACTTC. The rearrangement joins TRBV5-4 to TRBJ2-5; weak D call: TRBD1 (6 bases). The CDR3 totals 14 residues. Trimming took off 4 bases at V and 4 bases at J, with 14 bases between the two ends. Germline assignment: CDR1 SGHNT and CDR2 YYREEE (reference sequence).

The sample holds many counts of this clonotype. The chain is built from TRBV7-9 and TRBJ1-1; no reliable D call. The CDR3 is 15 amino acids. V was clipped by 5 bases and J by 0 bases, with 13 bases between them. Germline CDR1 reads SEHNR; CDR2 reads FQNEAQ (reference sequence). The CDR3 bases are TGTGCCAGCAGCCTCCCCCGAGGATTGAACACTGAAGCTTTCTTT. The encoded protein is CASSLPRGLNTEAFF.

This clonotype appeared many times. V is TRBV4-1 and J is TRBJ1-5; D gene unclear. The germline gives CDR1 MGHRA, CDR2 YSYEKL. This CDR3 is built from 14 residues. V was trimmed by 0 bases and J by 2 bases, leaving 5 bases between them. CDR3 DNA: TGCGCCAGCAGCCAAGAGGGAGGCAATCAGCCCCAGCATTTT. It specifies CASSQEGGNQPQHF.

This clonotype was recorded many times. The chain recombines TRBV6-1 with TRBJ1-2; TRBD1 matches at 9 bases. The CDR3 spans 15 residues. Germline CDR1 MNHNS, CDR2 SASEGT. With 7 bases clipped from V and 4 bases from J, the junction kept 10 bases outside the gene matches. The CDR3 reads CASTPRTDRGYGYTF. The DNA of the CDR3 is TGTGCCAGCACCCCTAGGACGGACAGGGGCTATGGCTACACCTTC.